These T cell receptor beta chains were read from a single sample in a study of blood T cell repertoires in COVID-19. The assay was immunoSEQ multiplex PCR, and TCRdb's table has in-frame clones only and misses some. The sample includes more than 75,000 clones, more than 65% of them seen just once. Input material: peripheral blood. The receptors here all came from a man aged 55 to 70 with acute or convalescent COVID-19. Both conserved end residues are part of each CDR3. A D gene is named only where the DNA matches it firmly. Clone size, where shown, is once, few, many, or a class for clones that have expanded.

TRBD2,.,TRBV6-1,TRBJ2-5,TGTGCCAGCAGTGAACCCACTAGCGGGGTAGTTTTCAAAGAGACCCAGTACTTC,CASSEPTSGVVFKETQYF
TRBD2,medium-sized,TRBV6-4,TRBJ2-1,TGTGCCAGCAGTGAAGCGGGGGGCTCCTACAATGAGCAGTTCTTC,CASSEAGGSYNEQFF
TRBD2,few,TRBV9,TRBJ2-5,TGTGCCAGCAGCCCCCGGGGGACTAGCGGGCCCCGGACCCAGTACTTC,CASSPRGTSGPRTQYF
.,.,TRBV7-2,TRBJ1-1,TGTGCCAGCGCTAGGAGCGGATCGAACACTGAAGCTTTCTTT,CASARSGSNTEAFF
.,.,TRBV28,TRBJ2-1,TGTGCCAGCAGTTTAGGGGCAGGGGCTAATGAGCAGTTCTTC,CASSLGAGANEQFF
TRBD1,once,TRBV2,TRBJ2-7,TGTGCCAGCAGAAGGACAGGGGCAATATACGAGCAGTACTTC,CASRRTGAIYEQYF
TRBD1,.,TRBV30,TRBJ2-6,TGTGCCTGGAGCCGGGACAGGGTTTCCTCTGGGGCCAACGTCCTGACTTTC,CAWSRDRVSSGANVLTF
.,.,TRBV7-3,TRBJ2-1,TGTGCCAGCAGCTCCCGGGACAACGGCAATGAGCAGTTCTTC,CASSSRDNGNEQFF
.,.,TRBV19,TRBJ2-1,TGTGCCAGTACAGAGCCGGGGTACAATGAGCAGTTCTTC,CASTEPGYNEQFF
.,.,TRBV9,TRBJ1-3,TGTGCCAGCAGCGCGAGGACTGGAAACACCATATATTTT,CASSARTGNTIYF
.,.,TRBV9,TRBJ2-5,TGTGCCAGCAGCGTAGCTGGACTTTTGCAAGAGACCCAGTACTTC,CASSVAGLLQETQYF
.,.,TRBV7-6,TRBJ2-4,TGTGCCAGCAGCCTCGGACATAAACAGTCCAAAAACATTCAGTACTTC,CASSLGHKQSKNIQYF
.,once,TRBV14,TRBJ1-2,TGTGCCAGCAGCCACGGAAACCTTATCACAGGCCAGTACAACTATGGCTACACCTTC,CASSHGNLITGQYNYGYTF
.,.,TRBV11-3,TRBJ2-3,TGTGCCAGCAGCCAGGGAAGGCAAGCAGATACGCAGTATTTT,CASSQGRQADTQYF
TRBD1,few,TRBV28,TRBJ1-5,TGTGCCAGCAGTACGCCTAGCCGGGACAGGGGTCAGCCCCAGCATTTT,CASSTPSRDRGQPQHF
.,.,TRBV3-1/TRBV3-2,TRBJ1-2,TGTGCCAGCAGCCAATGGGGCCGTGGTGGCTACACCTTC,CASSQWGRGGYTF
.,.,TRBV3-1/TRBV3-2,TRBJ1-3,TGTGCCAGCAGCCGCCCCTATGGCGACTCTAGAAACACCATATATTTT,CASSRPYGDSRNTIYF
.,.,TRBV4-2,TRBJ2-6,TGTGCCAGCAGCCAAGATCTCGGGGGGGCCAACGTCCTGACTTTC,CASSQDLGGANVLTF
.,.,TRBV4-3,TRBJ1-2,TGCGCCAGCAGCCAGAAACAGAGATCTTATGGCTACACCTTC,CASSQKQRSYGYTF
TRBD2,.,TRBV7-3,TRBJ2-1,TGTGCCAGCAGCTTATCCTCTAGCGGGGGTGCAAATGAGCAGTTCTTC,CASSLSSSGGANEQFF
TRBD1,.,TRBV18,TRBJ1-2,TGTGCCAGCTCACCGGGACAGGGGGCGCAGAATAATGGCTACACCTTC,CASSPGQGAQNNGYTF
TRBD1,few,TRBV2,TRBJ1-6,TGTGCCAGCAGGAGGACAGGGGGTAAGAATTCACCCCTCCACTTT,CASRRTGGKNSPLHF
TRBD1,.,TRBV19,TRBJ1-2,TGTGCCAGCAGAGCGGACAGGGCGCACTATGGCTACACCTTC,CASRADRAHYGYTF
.,.,TRBV24-1,TRBJ2-4,TGTGCCACCAGTGATAGCCGGGGGTCGGGAAACATTCAGTACTTC,CATSDSRGSGNIQYF
TRBD1,once,TRBV12-3/TRBV12-4,TRBJ2-3,TGTGCCAGCACCGACAGGGTGGCAGATACGCAGTATTTT,CASTDRVADTQYF
.,.,TRBV2,TRBJ1-2,TGTGCCAGCAGTGAAGGGACTTCCTCCTATGGCTACACCTTC,CASSEGTSSYGYTF
.,.,TRBV10-3,TRBJ2-5,TGTGCCATCAGTGTCGGGGAGACCCAGTACTTC,CAISVGETQYF
.,.,TRBV4-2,TRBJ2-3,TGTGCCAGCAGCCAGAAGGGTTGGGGCCCCGACTCATTTGATACGCAGTATTTT,CASSQKGWGPDSFDTQYF
TRBD1,.,TRBV4-3,TRBJ1-4,TGCGCCAGCGGAAACAGGGGGAATGAAAAACTGTTTTTT,CASGNRGNEKLFF
TRBD1,.,TRBV30,TRBJ1-1,TGTGCCTGGAGTGCCGGGACAGATAACACTGAAGCTTTCTTT,CAWSAGTDNTEAFF
.,.,TRBV6-5,TRBJ1-3,TGTGCCAGCATCGAGGGGGGGGCAAGAGGAAACACCATATATTTT,CASIEGGARGNTIYF
TRBD1,.,TRBV14,TRBJ1-4,TGTGCCAGCAGCCATCGATTCGACAGGGTAGATGAAAAACTGTTTTTT,CASSHRFDRVDEKLFF
.,.,TRBV28,TRBJ1-2,TGTGCCAGCAGTCCGGGGACGGGGGTGTTTGGCTACACCTTC,CASSPGTGVFGYTF
TRBD2,once,TRBV2,TRBJ2-7,TGTGCCGGCCCGGGGGGGGGCTACGAGCAGTACTTC,CAGPGGGYEQYF
TRBD2,.,TRBV15,TRBJ2-1,TGTGCCACCAGCAGGACTAGCGGGGGGGCAATTGAGCAGTTCTTC,CATSRTSGGAIEQFF
.,.,TRBV7-2,TRBJ2-4,TGTGCCAGCAGCTTAATATCGGACACCAAAAACATTCAGTACTTC,CASSLISDTKNIQYF
.,.,TRBV14,TRBJ1-4,TGTGCCAGCAGCCAAGTTGGGAGTACTAATGAAAAACTGTTTTTT,CASSQVGSTNEKLFF
.,.,TRBV12-5,TRBJ2-1,TGTGCTACGGGCGGGCTGGACAGCCACAATGAGCAGTTCTTC,CATGGLDSHNEQFF
TRBD2,.,TRBV7-2,TRBJ2-3,TGTGCCAGCAGCTTAAGATCGGGGGGGGCGAGCACAGATACGCAGTATTTT,CASSLRSGGASTDTQYF
.,once,TRBV7-9,TRBJ2-3,TGTGCCAGCAGCCCCGGCGGGACGGGGAGGTTAGATACGCAGTATTTT,CASSPGGTGRLDTQYF
.,.,TRBV28,TRBJ2-7,TGTGCCAGCAGTTTTACGGGTCCTACAGGATCCTACGAGCAGTACTTC,CASSFTGPTGSYEQYF
.,.,TRBV19,TRBJ1-2,TGTGCCAGTAGTACTACAGGCTTCTTAGGCTACACCTTC,CASSTTGFLGYTF
TRBD1,.,TRBV28,TRBJ2-1,TGTGCCAGCAGGGACGTGCGCCGCCCGGGAACAGGGGTAAATGAGCAGTTCTTC,CASRDVRRPGTGVNEQFF
.,.,TRBV24-1,TRBJ1-2,TGTGCCACCAGTGATGCTAATCAGGGAAACTATGGCTACACCTTC,CATSDANQGNYGYTF
.,.,TRBV7-9,TRBJ1-2,TGTGCCAGCAGCCGACCAGGTCTGGGTGCTGTCGATGGCTACACCTTC,CASSRPGLGAVDGYTF
TRBD1,.,TRBV3-1/TRBV3-2,TRBJ2-2,TGTGCCAGCAGCCTTCTAGGGACAGGGAGGGAGCTGTTTTTT,CASSLLGTGRELFF